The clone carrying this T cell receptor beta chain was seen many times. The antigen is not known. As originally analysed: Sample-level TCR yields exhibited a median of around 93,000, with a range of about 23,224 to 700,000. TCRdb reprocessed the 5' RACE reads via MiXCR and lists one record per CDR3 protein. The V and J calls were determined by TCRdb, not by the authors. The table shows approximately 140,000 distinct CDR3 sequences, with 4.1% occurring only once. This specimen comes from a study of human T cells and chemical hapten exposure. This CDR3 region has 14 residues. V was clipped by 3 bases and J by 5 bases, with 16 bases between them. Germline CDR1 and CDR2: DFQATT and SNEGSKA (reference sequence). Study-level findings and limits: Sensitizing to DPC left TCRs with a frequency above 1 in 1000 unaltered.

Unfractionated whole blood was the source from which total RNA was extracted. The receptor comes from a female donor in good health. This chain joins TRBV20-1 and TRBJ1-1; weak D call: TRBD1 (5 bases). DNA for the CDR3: TGCAGTGCTAGGGGCGGACGGGGGGAAACTGAAGCTTTCTTT. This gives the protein CSARGGRGETEAFF.